This T cell receptor beta chain was sequenced in a study of T cells in Graves' hyperthyroidism and ophthalmopathy. Study results and caveats: Ophthalmopathy was distinguished from stable hyperthyroidism by 13 V-J signatures.

Germline CDR1 and CDR2: SGHRS and YFSETQ. V lost 2 bases to trimming and J lost 1 base, with 12 bases between them. The CDR3 runs to 15 residues. Those patients with uncontrolled infection, other autoimmune disease, pregnancy or lactation were excluded. On the basis of clinical symptoms, serum thyroxine and TRAb, thyroid ultrasound and orbital computed tomography, diagnoses were made. This sample holds PBMCs from under 11 ml fresh peripheral blood. This clonotype has ten or more counts. No antigen is known for it. There were TCR beta CDR3 regions amplified from RNA transcripts. First-round RT-PCR targeting the TCR CDR3 was performed with the HTBI primer set. TCRdb used MiXCR to reprocess the multiplex PCR reads, holding one entry per CDR3 protein. This table has under 350,000 distinct CDR3 sequences, under 30% appearing once.

The V and J genes are TRBV5-1 and TRBJ1-1; weak D call: TRBD1 (6 bases). Sequenced input: blood. The sequence was obtained from a middle-aged man with Graves' hyperthyroidism that later progressed to Graves' ophthalmopathy. The CDR3 region is CASSLIGTKNTEAFF. CDR3 DNA: TGCGCCAGCAGCTTAATCGGGACAAAGAACACTGAAGCTTTCTTT.